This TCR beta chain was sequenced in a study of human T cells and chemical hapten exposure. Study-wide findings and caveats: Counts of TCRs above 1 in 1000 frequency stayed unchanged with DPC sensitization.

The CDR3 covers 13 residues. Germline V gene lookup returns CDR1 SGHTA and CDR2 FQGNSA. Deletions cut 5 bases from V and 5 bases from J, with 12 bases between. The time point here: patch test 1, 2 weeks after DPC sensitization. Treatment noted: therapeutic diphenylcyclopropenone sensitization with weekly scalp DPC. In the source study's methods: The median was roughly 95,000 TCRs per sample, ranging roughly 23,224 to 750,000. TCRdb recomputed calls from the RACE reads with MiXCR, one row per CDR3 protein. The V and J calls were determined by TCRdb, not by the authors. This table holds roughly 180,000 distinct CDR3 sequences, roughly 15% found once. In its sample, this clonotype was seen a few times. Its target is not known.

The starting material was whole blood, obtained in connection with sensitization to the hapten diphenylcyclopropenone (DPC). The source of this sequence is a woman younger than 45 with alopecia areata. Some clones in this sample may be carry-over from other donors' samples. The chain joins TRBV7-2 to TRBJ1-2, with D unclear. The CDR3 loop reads CASSRQRLYGYTF. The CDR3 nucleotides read TGTGCCAGCAGCCGTCAGCGCCTGTATGGCTACACCTTC.